This TCR beta chain is drawn from a study of CD8 T cells in ankylosing spondylitis. TCRdb itself ran the 5' RACE reads through MiXCR, one entry per CDR3 protein. The repertoire holds 200,000 to 300,000 distinct CDR3 sequences, with 24% as singletons. Points on this clonotype: Antigen: not known.

General observations from the study: Ankylosing spondylitis blood seemed to carry a telltale TCR beta motif made of about 8 highly homologous variants.

Sequencing was done on a sample of blood, either unsorted or a sorted T cell fraction (not recorded which). The sequence was collected from a male donor with ankylosing spondylitis or in good health (not recorded which).

This CDR3 reads CSVGQGKTDTQYF. The CDR3 coding sequence is TGCAGCGTCGGACAGGGGAAGACAGATACGCAGTATTTT. The V and J genes are TRBV29-1 and TRBJ2-3; 9 bases line up with TRBD1. The V segment lost 6 bases and the J segment 3 bases; nucleotides outside the gene matches: 4. This CDR3 has 13 residues. Germline loops: CDR1 SQVTM, CDR2 ANQGSEA.